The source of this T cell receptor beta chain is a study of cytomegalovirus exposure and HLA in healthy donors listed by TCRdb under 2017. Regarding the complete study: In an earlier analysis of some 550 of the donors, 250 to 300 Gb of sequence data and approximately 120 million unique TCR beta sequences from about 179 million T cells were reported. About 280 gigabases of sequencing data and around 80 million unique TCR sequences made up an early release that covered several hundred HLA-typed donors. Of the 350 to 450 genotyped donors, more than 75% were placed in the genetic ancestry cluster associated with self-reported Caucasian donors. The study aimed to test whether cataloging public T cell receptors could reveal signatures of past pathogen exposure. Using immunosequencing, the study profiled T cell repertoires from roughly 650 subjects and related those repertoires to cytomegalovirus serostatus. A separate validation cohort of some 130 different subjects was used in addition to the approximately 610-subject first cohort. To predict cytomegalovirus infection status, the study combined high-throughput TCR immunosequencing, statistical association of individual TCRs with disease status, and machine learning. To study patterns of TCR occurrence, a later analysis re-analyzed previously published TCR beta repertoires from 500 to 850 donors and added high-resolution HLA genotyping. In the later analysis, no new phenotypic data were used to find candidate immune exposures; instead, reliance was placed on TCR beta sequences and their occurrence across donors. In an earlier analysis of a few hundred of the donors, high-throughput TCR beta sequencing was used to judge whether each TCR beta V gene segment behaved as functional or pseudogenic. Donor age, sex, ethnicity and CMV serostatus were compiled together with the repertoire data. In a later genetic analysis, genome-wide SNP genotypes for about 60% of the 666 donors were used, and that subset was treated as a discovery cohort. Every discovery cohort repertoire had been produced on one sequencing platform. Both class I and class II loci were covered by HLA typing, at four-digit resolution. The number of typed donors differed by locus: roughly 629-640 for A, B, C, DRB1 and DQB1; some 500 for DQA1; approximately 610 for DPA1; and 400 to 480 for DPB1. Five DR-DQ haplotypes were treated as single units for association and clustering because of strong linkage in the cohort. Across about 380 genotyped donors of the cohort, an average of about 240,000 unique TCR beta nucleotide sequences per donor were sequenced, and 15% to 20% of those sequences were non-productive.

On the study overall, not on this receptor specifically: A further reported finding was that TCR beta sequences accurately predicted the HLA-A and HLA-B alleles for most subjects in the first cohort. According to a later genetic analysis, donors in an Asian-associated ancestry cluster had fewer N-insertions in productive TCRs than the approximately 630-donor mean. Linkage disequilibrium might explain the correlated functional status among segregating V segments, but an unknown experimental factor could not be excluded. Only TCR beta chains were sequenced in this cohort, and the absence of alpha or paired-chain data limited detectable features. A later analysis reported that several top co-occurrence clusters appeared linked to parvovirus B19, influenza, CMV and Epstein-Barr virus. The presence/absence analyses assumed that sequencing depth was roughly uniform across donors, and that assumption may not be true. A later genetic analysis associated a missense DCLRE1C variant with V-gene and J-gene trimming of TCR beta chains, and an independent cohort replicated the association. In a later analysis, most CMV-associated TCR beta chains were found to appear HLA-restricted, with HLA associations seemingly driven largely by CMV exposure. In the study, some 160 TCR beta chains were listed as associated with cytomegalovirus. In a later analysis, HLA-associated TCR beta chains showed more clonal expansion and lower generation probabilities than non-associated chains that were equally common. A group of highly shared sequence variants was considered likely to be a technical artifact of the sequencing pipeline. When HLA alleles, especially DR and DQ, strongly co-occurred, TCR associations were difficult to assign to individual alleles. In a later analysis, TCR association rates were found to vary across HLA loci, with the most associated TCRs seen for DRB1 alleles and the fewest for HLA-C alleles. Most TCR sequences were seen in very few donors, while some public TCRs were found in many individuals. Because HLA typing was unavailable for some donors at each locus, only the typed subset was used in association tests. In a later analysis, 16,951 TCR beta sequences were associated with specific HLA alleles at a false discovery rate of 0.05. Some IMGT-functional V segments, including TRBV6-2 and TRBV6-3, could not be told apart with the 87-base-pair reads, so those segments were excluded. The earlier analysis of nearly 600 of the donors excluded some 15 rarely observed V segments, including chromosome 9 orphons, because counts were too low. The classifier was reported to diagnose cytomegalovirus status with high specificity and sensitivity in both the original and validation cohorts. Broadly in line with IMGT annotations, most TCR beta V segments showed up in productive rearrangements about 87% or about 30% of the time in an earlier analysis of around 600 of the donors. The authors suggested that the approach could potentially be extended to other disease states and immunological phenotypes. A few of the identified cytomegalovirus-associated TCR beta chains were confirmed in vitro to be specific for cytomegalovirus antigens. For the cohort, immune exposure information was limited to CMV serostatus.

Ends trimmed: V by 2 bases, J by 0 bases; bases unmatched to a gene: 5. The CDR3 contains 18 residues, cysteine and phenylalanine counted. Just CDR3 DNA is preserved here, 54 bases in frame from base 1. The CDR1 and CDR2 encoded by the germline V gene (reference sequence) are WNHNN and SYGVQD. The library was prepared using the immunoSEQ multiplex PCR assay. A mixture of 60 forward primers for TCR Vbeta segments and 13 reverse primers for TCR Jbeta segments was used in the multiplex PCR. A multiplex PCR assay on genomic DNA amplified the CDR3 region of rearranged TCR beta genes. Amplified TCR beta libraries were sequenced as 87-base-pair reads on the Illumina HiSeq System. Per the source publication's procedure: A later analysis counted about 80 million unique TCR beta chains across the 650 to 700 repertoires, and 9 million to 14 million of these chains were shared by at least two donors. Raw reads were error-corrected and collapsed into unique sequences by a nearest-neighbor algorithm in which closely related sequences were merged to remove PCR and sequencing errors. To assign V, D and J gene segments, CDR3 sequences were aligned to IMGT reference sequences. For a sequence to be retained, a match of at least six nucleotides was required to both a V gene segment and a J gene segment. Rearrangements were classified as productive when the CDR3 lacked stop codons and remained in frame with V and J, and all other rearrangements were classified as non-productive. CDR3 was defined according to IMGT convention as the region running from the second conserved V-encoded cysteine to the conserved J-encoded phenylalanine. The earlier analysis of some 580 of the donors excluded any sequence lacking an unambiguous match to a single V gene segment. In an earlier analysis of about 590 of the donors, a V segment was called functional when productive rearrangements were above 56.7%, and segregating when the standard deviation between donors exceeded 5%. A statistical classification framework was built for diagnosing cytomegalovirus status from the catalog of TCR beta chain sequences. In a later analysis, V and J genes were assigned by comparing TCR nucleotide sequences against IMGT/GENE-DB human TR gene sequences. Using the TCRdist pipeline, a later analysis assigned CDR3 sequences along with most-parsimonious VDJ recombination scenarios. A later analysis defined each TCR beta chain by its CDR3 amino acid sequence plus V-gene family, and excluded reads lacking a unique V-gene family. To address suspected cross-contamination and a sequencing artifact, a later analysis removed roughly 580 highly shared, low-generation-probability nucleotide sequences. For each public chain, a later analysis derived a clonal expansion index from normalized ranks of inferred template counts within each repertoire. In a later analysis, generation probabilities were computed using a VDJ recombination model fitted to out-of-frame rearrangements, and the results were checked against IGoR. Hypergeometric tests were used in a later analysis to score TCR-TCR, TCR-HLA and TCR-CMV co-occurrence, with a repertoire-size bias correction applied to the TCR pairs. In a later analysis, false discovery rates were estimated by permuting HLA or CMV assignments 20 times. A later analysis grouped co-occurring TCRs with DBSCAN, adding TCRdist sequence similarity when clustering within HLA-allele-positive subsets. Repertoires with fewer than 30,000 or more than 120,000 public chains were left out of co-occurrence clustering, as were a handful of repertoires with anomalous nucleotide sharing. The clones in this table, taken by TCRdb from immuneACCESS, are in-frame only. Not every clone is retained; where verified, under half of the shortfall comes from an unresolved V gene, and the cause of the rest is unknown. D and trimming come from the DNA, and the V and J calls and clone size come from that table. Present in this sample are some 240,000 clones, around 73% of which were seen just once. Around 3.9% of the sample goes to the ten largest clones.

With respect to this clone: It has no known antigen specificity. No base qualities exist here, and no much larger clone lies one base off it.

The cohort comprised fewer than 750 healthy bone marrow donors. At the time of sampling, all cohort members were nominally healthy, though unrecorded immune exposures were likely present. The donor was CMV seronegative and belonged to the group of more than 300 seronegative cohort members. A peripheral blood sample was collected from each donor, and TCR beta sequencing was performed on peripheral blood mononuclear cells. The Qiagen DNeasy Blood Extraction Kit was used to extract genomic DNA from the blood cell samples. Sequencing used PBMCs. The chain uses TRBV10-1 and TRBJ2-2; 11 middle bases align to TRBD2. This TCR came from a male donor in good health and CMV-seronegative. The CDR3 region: CASSETVAGGPNTGELFF. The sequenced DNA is TGCGCCAGCAGTGAGACGGTAGCGGGAGGGCCGAACACCGGGGAGCTGTTTTTT.